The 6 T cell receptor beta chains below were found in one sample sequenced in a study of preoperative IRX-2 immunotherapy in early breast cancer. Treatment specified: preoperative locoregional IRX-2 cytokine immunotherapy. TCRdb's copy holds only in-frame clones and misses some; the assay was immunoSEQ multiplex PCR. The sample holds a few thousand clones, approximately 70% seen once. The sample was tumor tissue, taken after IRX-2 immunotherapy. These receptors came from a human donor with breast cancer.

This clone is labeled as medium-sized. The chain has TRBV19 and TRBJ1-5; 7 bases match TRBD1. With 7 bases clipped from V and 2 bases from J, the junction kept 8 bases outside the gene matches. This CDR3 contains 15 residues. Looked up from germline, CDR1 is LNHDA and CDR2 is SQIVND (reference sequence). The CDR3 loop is CASTKPGTGNQPQHF. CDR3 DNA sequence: TGTGCCAGTACCAAACCCGGGACAGGCAATCAGCCCCAGCATTTT. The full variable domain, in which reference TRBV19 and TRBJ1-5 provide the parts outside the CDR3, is DGGITQSPKYLFRKEGQNVTLSCEQNLNHDAMYWYRQDPGQGLRLIYYSQIVNDFQKGDIAEGYSVSREKKESFPLTVTSAQKNPTAFYLCASTKPGTGNQPQHFGDGTRLSIL.

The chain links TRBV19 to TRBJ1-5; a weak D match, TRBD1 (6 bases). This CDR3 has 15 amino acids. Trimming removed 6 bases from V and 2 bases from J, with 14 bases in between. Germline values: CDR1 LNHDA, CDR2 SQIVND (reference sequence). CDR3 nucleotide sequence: TGTGCCAGTAGCCCCGTTAGGGGGGGCAATCAGCCCCAGCATTTT. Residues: CASSPVRGGNQPQHF. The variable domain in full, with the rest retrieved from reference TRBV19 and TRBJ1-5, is DGGITQSPKYLFRKEGQNVTLSCEQNLNHDAMYWYRQDPGQGLRLIYYSQIVNDFQKGDIAEGYSVSREKKESFPLTVTSAQKNPTAFYLCASSPVRGGNQPQHFGDGTRLSIL.

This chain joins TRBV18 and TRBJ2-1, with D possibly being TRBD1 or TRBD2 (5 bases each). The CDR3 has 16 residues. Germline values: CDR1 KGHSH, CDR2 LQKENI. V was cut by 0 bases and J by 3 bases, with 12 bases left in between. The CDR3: CASSPPSGQGYNEQFF. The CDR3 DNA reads TGTGCCAGCTCACCACCCAGCGGACAAGGCTACAATGAGCAGTTCTTC.

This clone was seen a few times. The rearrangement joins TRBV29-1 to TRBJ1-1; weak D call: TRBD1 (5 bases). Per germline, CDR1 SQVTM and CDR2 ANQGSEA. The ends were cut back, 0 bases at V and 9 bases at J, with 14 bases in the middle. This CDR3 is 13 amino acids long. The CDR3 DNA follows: TGCAGCGTTGAAGATCAAGACAGAAGGAAAGCTTTCTTT. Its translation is CSVEDQDRRKAFF.

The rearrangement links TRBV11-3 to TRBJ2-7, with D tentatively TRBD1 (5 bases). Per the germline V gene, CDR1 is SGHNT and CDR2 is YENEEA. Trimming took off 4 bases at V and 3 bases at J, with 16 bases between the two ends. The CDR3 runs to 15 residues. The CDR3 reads CASSWKVDTYYEQYF. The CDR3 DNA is TGTGCCAGCAGCTGGAAGGTGGACACCTACTACGAGCAGTACTTC.

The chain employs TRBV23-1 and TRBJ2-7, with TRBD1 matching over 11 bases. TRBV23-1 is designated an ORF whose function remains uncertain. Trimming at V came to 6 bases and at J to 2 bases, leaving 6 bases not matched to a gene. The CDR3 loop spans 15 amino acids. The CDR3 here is CASSRTGGETYEQYF. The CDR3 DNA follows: TGCGCCAGCAGCCGGACAGGGGGCGAGACCTACGAGCAGTACTTC.